Listed here are 20 T cell receptor beta chains from one sample, sequenced in a study of cytomegalovirus exposure and HLA in healthy donors. Sequenced by immunoSEQ multiplex PCR; TCRdb stores in-frame clones only, minus some. The sample has roughly 75,000 clones; about 93% are singletons. The sample comprised PBMCs. These TCRs come from a woman under 30 in good health and CMV-seronegative.

This clone was seen once. The genes are TRBV29-1 and TRBJ2-3; 8 positions match TRBD2. The CDR3 contains 16 residues. CDR1 SQVTM and CDR2 ANQGSEA come from the germline V gene. V gave up 5 bases and J gave up 0 bases; unmatched junction bases: 10. For the CDR3, the DNA is TGCAGCGTTCGCCCTGGACTAGCCTCTAGCACAGATACGCAGTATTTT. Its protein product is CSVRPGLASSTDTQYF.

This chain joins TRBV11-1 and TRBJ2-7; D unclear. Trimming took off 3 bases at V and 4 bases at J, with 13 bases between the two ends. Germline CDR1 reads SGHAT; CDR2 reads FQDESV (reference sequence). The CDR3 totals 14 residues. For the CDR3, the DNA is TGTGCCAGCAGCTTTGGCCCTACTACGTACGAGCAGTACTTC. It is translated as CASSFGPTTYEQYF.

This clone has only one observation. The chain has TRBV5-4 and TRBJ2-7, with 7 bases that match TRBD1. Germline lookup yields CDR1 SGHNT and CDR2 YYREEE (reference sequence). The CDR3 runs to 17 residues. Trimming removed 3 bases from V and 3 bases from J; junction bases left unmatched: 15. The CDR3 sequence is CASSSLDQGVQYYEQYF. DNA for the CDR3: TGTGCCAGCAGCTCTTTGGACCAGGGGGTCCAATACTACGAGCAGTACTTC. The full variable domain, rest sourced from reference TRBV5-4 and TRBJ2-7, is ETGVTQSPTHLIKTRGQQVTLRCSSQSGHNTVSWYQQALGQGPQFIFQYYREEENGRGNFPPRFSGLQFPNYSSELNVNALELDDSALYLCASSSLDQGVQYYEQYFGPGTRLTVT.

This sequence joins TRBV5-8 and TRBJ2-1, with TRBD2 matching over 15 bases. The germline gives CDR1 SGHTS, CDR2 YDEGEE. CDR3 length equals 17 residues. V gave up 5 bases and J gave up 4 bases; unmatched junction bases: 7. CDR3 sequence (DNA): TGTGCCAGCAGTCCGGGACTAGCGGGGGGTCTTTACAATGAGCAGTTCTTC. It encodes CASSPGLAGGLYNEQFF.

This chain connects TRBV9 to TRBJ2-2; the D gene is possibly TRBD1 (5 bases). The CDR3 is made up of 15 amino acids. Germline V gene lookup returns CDR1 SGDLS and CDR2 YYNGEE. Deletions cut 3 bases from V and 1 base from J, with 10 bases between. CDR3 DNA: TGTGCCAGCAGCGAGTCTCAGGGGAACACCGGGGAGCTGTTTTTT. Translation gives CASSESQGNTGELFF. Filled out from reference TRBV9 and TRBJ2-2, the complete variable domain reads DSGVTQTPKHLITATGQRVTLRCSPRSGDLSVYWYQQSLDQGLQFLIQYYNGEERAKGNILERFSAQQFPDLHSELNLSSLELGDSALYFCASSESQGNTGELFFGEGSRLTVL.

The chain uses TRBV15 and TRBJ2-1, with TRBD1 as a possible D gene (6 bases). The germline V and J ends were trimmed by 0 bases and 0 bases, with 12 bases remaining between them. The CDR3 totals 17 residues. Germline CDR1 LNHNV, CDR2 YYDKDF (reference sequence). The CDR3 DNA follows: TGTGCCACCAGCAGAGATCCGGGGACAAGCTCCTACAATGAGCAGTTCTTC. Amino acid sequence: CATSRDPGTSSYNEQFF.

V and J are TRBV6-1 and TRBJ2-3; D possibly corresponds to TRBD2 (6 bases). V lost 6 bases and J lost 4, with 17 bases in between. There are 15 residues in the CDR3. The germline V gene has CDR1 MNHNS and CDR2 SASEGT. The CDR3 here is CASSQKAGLPDTQYF. As DNA, the CDR3 is TGTGCCAGCAGCCAGAAGGCGGGGCTCCCAGATACGCAGTATTTT.

The chain couples TRBV4-3 to TRBJ1-5; D is perhaps TRBD1 (6 bases). CDR1 and CDR2 from the germline V gene are LGHNA and YSLEER. CDR3 size: 13 residues. V shed 2 bases and J shed 5 bases, with 7 bases lying between them. The CDR3 reads CASSQYRDQPQHF. CDR3 DNA sequence: TGCGCCAGCAGCCAATACAGGGATCAGCCCCAGCATTTT.

This chain joins TRBV11-3 and TRBJ2-1; tentatively, D is TRBD2 (5 bases). The CDR3 runs 19 residues. Deletions cut 5 bases from V and 0 bases from J, with 23 bases between. Germline CDR1 reads SGHNT; CDR2 reads YENEEA. As DNA, the CDR3 is TGTGCCAGCAGCCCTCGAGGGATCCGGTCGACAAGCTCCTACAATGAGCAGTTCTTC. It yields the protein CASSPRGIRSTSSYNEQFF. Drawing the rest from reference TRBV11-3 and TRBJ2-1, the complete variable domain is EAGVVQSPRYKIIEKKQPVAFWCNPISGHNTLYWYLQNLGQGPELLIRYENEEAVDDSQLPKDRFSAERLKGVDSTLKIQPAELGDSAVYLCASSPRGIRSTSSYNEQFFGPGTRLTVL.

To note about this clone: The sample holds other DNA sequences that translate to the same CDR3. The chain links TRBV6-1 to TRBJ1-1; TRBD1 matches 8 bases. The germline V gene has CDR1 MNHNS and CDR2 SASEGT. V trimming: 6 bases; J trimming: 1 base; junction bases outside the gene matches: 4. The CDR3 length is 14 residues. CDR3 sequence (DNA): TGTGCCAGCAGGGAAACAGGGGGGAACACTGAAGCTTTCTTT. It is translated as CASRETGGNTEAFF.

This clone was counted a few times. J is TRBJ1-5 and V is TRBV10-1; 8 nucleotides match TRBD1. The CDR3 is 13 residues long. V trimming: 6 bases; J trimming: 10 bases; junction bases outside the gene matches: 8. Germline loops: CDR1 WNHNN, CDR2 SYGVQD (reference sequence). CDR3 sequence (DNA): TGCGCCAGCAGCAACGGGACAGGCCCTCCCCAGCATTTT. It translates to CASSNGTGPPQHF.

The CDR3 reads CASSSSQGLYEQYF. In DNA, the CDR3 is TGTGCCAGCAGTTCCTCCCAGGGCCTTTACGAGCAGTACTTC. The chain joins TRBV6-5 to TRBJ2-7; possibly TRBD1 for D (5 bases). Looked up from germline, CDR1 is MNHEY and CDR2 is SVGAGI. The CDR3 is 14 residues long. V was shortened by 4 bases and J by 4 bases, with 14 bases between the two germline ends.

This rearrangement joins TRBV5-1 to TRBJ2-1, with TRBD2 matching over 12 bases. CDR1 is SGHRS, CDR2 YFSETQ, per germline. This CDR3 spans 19 amino acids. Germline trimming cut 1 base from V and 0 bases from J; bases unmatched to any gene: 8. The CDR3 sequence: CASSLRGTSGPNSYNEQFF. The CDR3 DNA follows: TGCGCCAGCAGCTTGAGAGGGACTAGCGGGCCGAACTCCTACAATGAGCAGTTCTTC.

This chain links TRBV9 with TRBJ1-1; 11 positions agree with TRBD1. In germline, CDR1 is SGDLS, CDR2 YYNGEE. V lost 9 bases to trimming and J lost 3 bases; unmatched junction nucleotides: 22. The CDR3 loop spans 19 amino acids. CDR3 amino acids: CANPQLHCRDRGLDTEAFF. Written as DNA, the CDR3 is TGTGCCAACCCACAACTCCACTGCCGGGACAGGGGGTTAGACACTGAAGCTTTCTTT. The full variable domain, completed using reference TRBV9 and TRBJ1-1, is DSGVTQTPKHLITATGQRVTLRCSPRSGDLSVYWYQQSLDQGLQFLIQYYNGEERAKGNILERFSAQQFPDLHSELNLSSLELGDSALYFCANPQLHCRDRGLDTEAFFGQGTRLTVV.

This clone was seen only once. A read error is likely, as this CDR3 ends without the conserved phenylalanine or tryptophan. Because the CDR3's place on the DNA is in doubt, the DNA is left out and the CDR3 is given as listed by TCRdb. V usage is TRBV6-1 and J usage is TRBJ1-1; TRBD1, the D gene given by the table, was not confirmed from the DNA. Inclusive of both ends, the CDR3 amounts to 10 amino acids. Germline V lookup: CDR1 MNHNS, CDR2 SASEGT. The CDR3 loop reads CASSDPGTGL.

This clone has a single count. The rearrangement links TRBV5-6 to TRBJ2-2; 14 bases match TRBD2. This CDR3 spans 18 amino acids. Germline lookup yields CDR1 SGHDT and CDR2 YYEEEE. V shed 0 bases, J shed 4 bases, and the junction held 5 bases outside the gene matches. DNA of the CDR3: TGTGCCAGCAGCTTGGTGACTAGCGGGGGGGCCATCACCGGGGAGCTGTTTTTT. Its protein product is CASSLVTSGGAITGELFF.

The gene calls are TRBV18 and TRBJ2-3, with D unclear. V lost 3 bases and J lost 3, with 10 bases in between. This CDR3 spans 14 amino acids. CDR1 and CDR2 (germline): KGHSH, LQKENI. In DNA form, the CDR3 reads TGTGCCAGCTCACCCCAAGCAACTACAGATACGCAGTATTTT. Its protein product is CASSPQATTDTQYF. The entire variable domain, with the rest obtained from reference TRBV18 and TRBJ2-3, is as follows: NAGVMQNPRHLVRRRGQEARLRCSPMKGHSHVYWYRQLPEEGLKFMVYLQKENIIDESGMPKERFSAEFPKEGPSILRIQQVVRGDSAAYFCASSPQATTDTQYFGPGTRLTVL.

The rearrangement joins TRBV7-2 to TRBJ2-5; D gene ambiguous. With 2 bases removed from V and 5 bases from J, the gap between germline ends came to 12 bases. The germline gives CDR1 SGHTA, CDR2 FQGNSA. The CDR3 is 14 residues long. The CDR3 sequence: CASSLWLETETQYF. The DNA for the CDR3 is TGTGCCAGCAGCTTATGGTTAGAAACGGAGACCCAGTACTTC.

This chain joins TRBV6-1 and TRBJ2-3, with 7 bases lining up with TRBD1. The ends lost 8 bases at V and 1 base at J; junction bases unmatched: 3. Germline assignment: CDR1 MNHNS and CDR2 SASEGT. The CDR3 runs to 13 residues. The DNA for the CDR3 is TGTGCCAGCCGGGACAGAGGCACAGATACGCAGTATTTT. It specifies CASRDRGTDTQYF.

J is TRBJ2-5 and V is TRBV6-6; D is uncertain. The CDR3 has 15 amino acids. Germline values: CDR1 MNHNY, CDR2 SVGAGI (reference sequence). Deletions cut 8 bases from V and 1 base from J, with 17 bases between. The DNA of the CDR3 is TGTGCCAGCTGTAACGTAGCTAGAGGCCAAGAGACCCAGTACTTC. Translated: CASCNVARGQETQYF.